These 29 T cell receptor beta chains originate from one sample sequenced in a study of identical twins. TCRdb analysed the 5' RACE reads with MiXCR anew, one entry per CDR3 protein. The repertoire holds 260,000 or so distinct CDR3 sequences, with roughly 7.5% as singletons. These data also featured in a second study, about yellow fever vaccine responses in identical twins.

The sequenced material came from CD8+ T cells sorted from blood. All receptors derive from a woman aged 18-29 years in good health.

There are many counts of this clonotype. The V and J genes are TRBV20-1 and TRBJ2-7, with D unclear. Germline V gene sequence: CDR1 DFQATT, CDR2 SNEGSKA (reference sequence). CDR3 length equals 13 residues. Trimming stripped 6 bases from V and 6 bases from J, with 18 bases between. CDR3 region: CSATLPGPGEQYF. CDR3 sequence (DNA): TGCAGTGCAACCCTGCCAGGCCCCGGCGAGCAGTACTTC.

The sample holds many counts of this clonotype. This chain joins TRBV20-1 and TRBJ1-1; TRBD1 agrees at 7 bases. Germline CDR1 reads DFQATT; CDR2 reads SNEGSKA (reference sequence). Trimming took 8 bases from V and 4 from J; bases not matched to a gene: 19. This CDR3 comprises 16 residues. The CDR3 spells CSPGGSRRGLVTEAFF. The CDR3 bases are TGCAGTCCGGGGGGTAGTAGAAGGGGGCTCGTCACTGAAGCTTTCTTT.

J is TRBJ2-2 and V is TRBV15, with TRBD2 identical over 12 bases. The CDR3 consists of 15 residues. The V gene's germline CDR1 is LNHNV and CDR2 YYDKDF (reference sequence). V trimming: 5 bases; J trimming: 10 bases; junction bases outside the gene matches: 8. The CDR3 DNA reads TGTGCCACCAGCGCCCTAGCGGGAGGGACTGTGGAGCTGTTTTTT. Amino acids: CATSALAGGTVELFF. Full variable domain (remainder filled in from reference TRBV15 and TRBJ2-2): DAMVIQNPRYQVTQFGKPVTLSCSQTLNHNVMYWYQQKSSQAPKLLFHYYDKDFNNEADTPDNFQSRRPNTSFCFLDIRSPGLGDTAMYLCATSALAGGTVELFFGEGSRLTVL.

Ten or more counts support this clonotype. The rearrangement uses TRBV5-6 and TRBJ2-7, with 7 positions matching TRBD2. The CDR3 runs to 12 residues. Per germline, CDR1 SGHDT and CDR2 YYEEEE. Trimming cost V 4 bases and J 4 bases; bases outside gene matches: 2. CDR3 sequence (DNA): TGTGCCAGCAGCGGGGGGGTTTACGAGCAGTACTTC. This codes for CASSGGVYEQYF.

This clonotype was picked up many times. This sequence joins TRBV11-2 and TRBJ2-1, with D maybe TRBD2 (5 bases). The CDR3 has 15 amino acids. Trimming pared 3 bases from V and 8 bases from J, leaving 17 bases between. Germline CDR1 and CDR2: SGHAT and FQNNGV. For the CDR3, the DNA is TGTGCCAGCAGCTTTTTCGGGAATAGGTACGATGAGCAGTTCTTC. Residues: CASSFFGNRYDEQFF.

This clonotype turned up a few times. The chain couples TRBV2 to TRBJ1-2; D perhaps matches TRBD1 (6 bases). This CDR3 has 12 residues. Germline lookup yields CDR1 SNHLY and CDR2 FYNNEI. V was cut by 4 bases and J by 7 bases, with 10 bases left in between. The CDR3 reads CASSVGAGGYTF. The CDR3, as DNA: TGTGCCAGCAGTGTGGGGGCCGGTGGCTACACCTTC.

This chain joins TRBV19 and TRBJ2-7, with 7 bases fitting TRBD1. J gave up 5 bases and V 4 bases, and 5 bases lay outside the gene matches. This CDR3 region has 13 residues. Per the germline V gene, CDR1 is LNHDA and CDR2 is SQIVND (reference sequence). CDR3 nucleotides: TGTGCCAGTAGTACTACAGGGGCGGACGAGCAGTACTTC. Its protein is CASSTTGADEQYF. Full variable domain (missing parts from reference TRBV19 and TRBJ2-7): DGGITQSPKYLFRKEGQNVTLSCEQNLNHDAMYWYRQDPGQGLRLIYYSQIVNDFQKGDIAEGYSVSREKKESFPLTVTSAQKNPTAFYLCASSTTGADEQYFGPGTRLTVT.

This clonotype came up a few times. The chain employs TRBV7-9 and TRBJ2-7; 7 bases match TRBD1. Trimming cost V 4 bases and J 2 bases; bases outside gene matches: 8. CDR1 and CDR2 (germline): SEHNR, FQNEAQ (reference sequence). The CDR3 consists of 15 residues. The CDR3 DNA sequence: TGTGCCAGCAGCTCCGGGACAGAGAGTGCCTACGAGCAGTACGTC. This gives the protein CASSSGTESAYEQYV.

This clonotype was recorded a few times. The gene calls are TRBV7-6 and TRBJ2-7, with TRBD2 identical over 9 bases. Germline trimming cut 2 bases from V and 5 bases from J; bases unmatched to any gene: 7. CDR1 and CDR2 (germline): SGHVS, FNYEAQ. The CDR3 extends over 15 amino acids. The CDR3 DNA sequence: TGTGCCAGCAGCTTATTCTTAGCGGGAGTGAACGAGCAGTACTTC. Translation gives CASSLFLAGVNEQYF. Together with reference TRBV7-6 and TRBJ2-7, the CDR3 gives the full variable domain: GAGVSQSPRYKVTKRGQDVALRCDPISGHVSLYWYRQALGQGPEFLTYFNYEAQQDKSGLPNDRFSAERPEGSISTLTIQRTEQRDSAMYRCASSLFLAGVNEQYFGPGTRLTVT.

The rearrangement links TRBV10-1 to TRBJ1-5, with 9 bases matching TRBD1. The germline V gene has CDR1 WNHNN and CDR2 SYGVQD (reference sequence). The V segment lost 7 bases and the J segment 6 bases; nucleotides outside the gene matches: 4. The length of the CDR3 is 13 residues. For the CDR3, the DNA is TGCGCCAGCATTACAGGGGGCAGTCAGCCCCAGCATTTT. Translating gives CASITGGSQPQHF.

This chain joins TRBV18 and TRBJ1-6, with D maybe TRBD1 (5 bases). The CDR3 is 15 amino acids. In germline, CDR1 is KGHSH, CDR2 LQKENI. Trimming removed 6 bases at V and 2 bases at J, with 11 bases between. CDR3 bases: TGTGCCAGCTCTCCCCAAGGGGCCTATAATTCACCCCTCCACTTT. Amino acid sequence: CASSPQGAYNSPLHF. The whole variable domain, remainder taken from reference TRBV18 and TRBJ1-6, is NAGVMQNPRHLVRRRGQEARLRCSPMKGHSHVYWYRQLPEEGLKFMVYLQKENIIDESGMPKERFSAEFPKEGPSILRIQQVVRGDSAAYFCASSPQGAYNSPLHFGNGTRLTVT.

This chain uses TRBV28 with TRBJ1-1, with D unresolved. The CDR3 contains 14 residues. Germline-derived CDR1 and CDR2 are MDHEN and SYDVKM. The V end was cut by 2 bases, the J end by 3 bases, with 10 bases between. The CDR3 protein is CASSLGVVDTEAFF. The CDR3 bases are TGTGCCAGCAGTTTAGGGGTGGTTGACACTGAAGCTTTCTTT.

In this sample, this clonotype turned up a few times. This chain connects TRBV20-1 to TRBJ2-1, with D hard to call. The CDR3 is 12 amino acids. With 4 bases removed from V and 2 bases from J, the gap between germline ends came to 6 bases. Germline CDR1 is DFQATT and CDR2 is SNEGSKA (reference sequence). Here the CDR3 reads CSATLTYNEQFF. The CDR3 DNA reads TGCAGTGCTACCCTGACCTACAATGAGCAGTTCTTC.

This clonotype was seen a few times. This rearrangement joins TRBV6-5 to TRBJ2-1; the D call may be TRBD1 or TRBD2 (5 bases each). Germline V gene lookup returns CDR1 MNHEY and CDR2 SVGAGI. The CDR3 consists of 16 residues. Trimming removed 4 bases from V and 2 bases from J, with 15 bases in between. The CDR3 nucleotides read TGTGCCAGCAGTTTCACCGGGACCCAAGCCTACAATGAGCAGTTCTTC. This sequence encodes CASSFTGTQAYNEQFF.

The chain employs TRBV28 and TRBJ2-3, with D unclear. Germline CDR1 MDHEN, CDR2 SYDVKM. CDR3 size: 14 residues. Trimming stripped 6 bases from V and 6 bases from J, with 16 bases between. CDR3 DNA: TGTGCCAGCAGCTACTCCTTGGCGTCGGATACGCAGTATTTT. It translates to CASSYSLASDTQYF. The full variable domain, rest sourced from reference TRBV28 and TRBJ2-3, is DVKVTQSSRYLVKRTGEKVFLECVQDMDHENMFWYRQDPGLGLRLIYFSYDVKMKEKGDIPEGYSVSREKKERFSLILESASTNQTSMYLCASSYSLASDTQYFGPGTRLTVL.

The chain carries TRBV3-1 and TRBJ2-5; perhaps TRBD2 as D (5 bases). The CDR3 spans 13 residues. Germline V CDR1 and CDR2: LGHDT, YNNKEL (reference sequence). V gave up 7 bases and J gave up 1 base, with 10 bases separating them. The CDR3 region has the DNA TGTGCCAGCACTGGACTTGGCCAAGAGACCCAGTACTTC. Translating gives CASTGLGQETQYF.

The chain's CDR3 is CASSLVDWADTQYF. The CDR3 DNA sequence: TGTGCCAGCAGCTTAGTAGATTGGGCAGATACGCAGTATTTT. This chain links TRBV7-8 with TRBJ2-3, with unresolved D. The CDR3 consists of 14 residues. Germline V gene lookup returns CDR1 SGHVS and CDR2 FQNEAQ. Trimming cost V 1 base and J 4 bases, with 9 bases left between them.

V gene TRBV3-1 combines with J gene TRBJ2-3; D is undetermined. The germline V gene has CDR1 LGHDT and CDR2 YNNKEL (reference sequence). The V end was cut by 3 bases, the J end by 2 bases, with 9 bases between. This CDR3 comprises 14 residues. The CDR3 DNA follows: TGTGCCAGCAGCCATTGGACCGACACAGATACGCAGTATTTT. It codes for CASSHWTDTDTQYF.

The V call is TRBV7-9, the J call TRBJ2-3, with 7 bases identical to TRBD2. Trimming cost V 1 base and J 0 bases; bases outside gene matches: 7. CDR3 length equals 17 residues. Germline loops: CDR1 SEHNR, CDR2 FQNEAQ (reference sequence). CDR3 region: CASSLGILAESTDTQYF. As DNA, the CDR3 is TGTGCCAGCAGCTTAGGAATCCTAGCGGAAAGCACAGATACGCAGTATTTT. Full variable domain (missing parts from reference TRBV7-9 and TRBJ2-3): DTGVSQNPRHKITKRGQNVTFRCDPISEHNRLYWYRQTLGQGPEFLTYFQNEAQLEKSRLLSDRFSAERPKGSFSTLEIQRTEQGDSAMYLCASSLGILAESTDTQYFGPGTRLTVL.

This clonotype was recorded a few times. The chain employs TRBV20-1 and TRBJ2-2, with 7 positions matching TRBD2. The J segment lost 3 bases and the V segment lost 6 bases, leaving 7 bases of the junction unmatched. CDR1 and CDR2 (germline): DFQATT, SNEGSKA (reference sequence). The CDR3 contains 14 residues. This CDR3 reads CSAKRGEHTGELFF. The CDR3 nucleotides read TGCAGTGCGAAGCGGGGAGAGCACACCGGGGAGCTGTTTTTT.

This clonotype was counted only a few times. The chain links TRBV28 to TRBJ2-7; D might be TRBD1 (5 bases). V was clipped by 5 bases and J by 3 bases, with 11 bases between them. The CDR3 spans 13 residues. Germline CDR1 MDHEN, CDR2 SYDVKM. The CDR3 DNA follows: TGTGCCAGCAGTCCCCCAGGGTTCTACGAGCAGTACGTC. Translation: CASSPPGFYEQYV.

Here the CDR3 DNA reads TGTGCCAGCAGTCCGGACGGCAGCGAGCAGTACGTC. This translates into CASSPDGSEQYV. The rearrangement joins TRBV28 to TRBJ2-7; D not resolved. CDR3 size: 12 residues. Germline V gene data show CDR1 as MDHEN and CDR2 as SYDVKM. Trimming shortened V by 5 bases and J by 6 bases, and 11 bases separated the two germline ends.

This clonotype has more than one count but fewer than ten. The chain carries TRBV7-9 and TRBJ1-1; tentatively, D is TRBD1 (5 bases). The CDR3 is 13 residues long. Germline lookup yields CDR1 SEHNR and CDR2 FQNEAQ (reference sequence). Trimming took off 5 bases at V and 5 bases at J, with 12 bases between the two ends. Here the CDR3 reads CASSLGTETEAFF. DNA for the CDR3: TGTGCCAGCAGCCTAGGGACTGAAACTGAAGCTTTCTTT.

The V gene is TRBV5-1, the J gene TRBJ1-1, with 9 bases matching TRBD1. The CDR3 is 13 amino acids. After removal of 7 bases from V and 1 base from J, the junction contained 2 bases not matched to a gene. The germline gives CDR1 SGHRS, CDR2 YFSETQ. The CDR3 DNA reads as TGCGCCAGCGCGACAGGGGGGAACACTGAAGCTTTCTTT. This encodes CASATGGNTEAFF. Filled out from reference TRBV5-1 and TRBJ1-1, the complete variable domain reads KAGVTQTPRYLIKTRGQQVTLSCSPISGHRSVSWYQQTPGQGLQFLFEYFSETQRNKGNFPGRFSGRQFSNSRSEMNVSTLELGDSALYLCASATGGNTEAFFGQGTRLTVV.

The sample holds a few counts of this clonotype. The chain uses TRBV5-6 and TRBJ2-1; 13 nucleotides align to TRBD2. V lost 6 bases to trimming and J lost 7 bases; unmatched junction nucleotides: 4. CDR1 is SGHDT and CDR2 is YYEEEE in the germline V gene. This CDR3 region has 14 residues. The CDR3 reads CASTGLAGVNEQFF. The CDR3 DNA sequence: TGTGCCAGCACCGGACTAGCGGGGGTGAATGAGCAGTTCTTC.

The V gene is TRBV3-1, the J gene TRBJ1-5; D is possibly TRBD1 (5 bases). The V gene's germline CDR1 is LGHDT and CDR2 YNNKEL (reference sequence). The CDR3 is 18 residues long. The ends were cut back, 0 bases at V and 1 base at J, with 16 bases in the middle. CDR3 region: CASSQDRGEEGSNQPQHF. CDR3 coding DNA: TGTGCCAGCAGCCAAGATCGGGGGGAGGAGGGAAGCAATCAGCCCCAGCATTTT.

This clonotype showed up just a few times. J is TRBJ1-4 and V is TRBV7-9; D gene uncertain. Germline V CDR1 and CDR2: SEHNR, FQNEAQ (reference sequence). The V and J ends lost 5 bases and 8 bases respectively, with 15 bases between them. The CDR3 spans 14 residues. CDR3 sequence: CASSPPREAEKLFF. As DNA, the CDR3 is TGTGCCAGCAGCCCTCCGCGGGAAGCCGAAAAACTGTTTTTT. The variable domain in full, with the rest retrieved from reference TRBV7-9 and TRBJ1-4, is DTGVSQNPRHKITKRGQNVTFRCDPISEHNRLYWYRQTLGQGPEFLTYFQNEAQLEKSRLLSDRFSAERPKGSFSTLEIQRTEQGDSAMYLCASSPPREAEKLFFGSGTQLSVL.

V gene TRBV3-1 combines with J gene TRBJ1-2; the match to TRBD1 covers 9 bases. This CDR3 region has 18 residues. Germline-derived CDR1 and CDR2 are LGHDT and YNNKEL (reference sequence). The J segment lost 4 bases and the V segment lost 0 bases, leaving 12 bases of the junction unmatched. CDR3 sequence: CASSQDGTGNYIGYGYTF. CDR3 bases: TGTGCCAGCAGCCAAGACGGGACAGGGAACTATATCGGCTATGGCTACACCTTC.

This clonotype came up a few times. This chain connects TRBV6-8 to TRBJ2-1; 7 bases fit TRBD2. Germline loops: CDR1 MNHGY, CDR2 SAAAGT. The trim removed 5 bases at V and 1 base at J, leaving 11 bases unmatched. The CDR3 contains 17 residues. The CDR3 sequence: CASSHGASGMSYNEQFF. In nucleotides, the CDR3 is TGTGCCAGCAGTCACGGAGCTAGCGGTATGTCCTACAATGAGCAGTTCTTC.